A selection of T cell receptor beta chains follows, all from one sample in a study of blood T cells in healthy people across ages. MiXCR was run by TCRdb on the 5' RACE reads, yielding one entry per CDR3 protein. The sample includes about 770,000 distinct CDR3 sequences, under 55% of them seen just once. Sequences were obtained from blood. The receptors derive from a man aged 60 to 75 in good health. Both conserved end residues are trimmed from each CDR3. The order of the fields is V gene, CDR3 length, J gene, CDR3 protein.

TRBV28	10	TRBJ2-7	AARGRVYEQY
TRBV9	13	TRBJ1-1	ASSVELTGLTEAF
TRBV25-1	11	TRBJ1-2	ASSDGGDYGYT
TRBV7-2	15	TRBJ2-1	ASSSRMGDKLYNEQF
TRBV2	11	TRBJ1-2	ASSSEGTIGYT
TRBV5-1	12	TRBJ2-1	ASTEPGTNNEQF
TRBV29-1	15	TRBJ2-5	SARGHSGASGQETQY
TRBV12-3/TRBV12-4	9	TRBJ2-2	ASTRVGELF
TRBV27	14	TRBJ2-2	ASSLQGGRVTGELF
TRBV19	12	TRBJ1-5	ASGRQGGNQPQH
TRBV29-1	15	TRBJ2-4	SVVVSGGTSSYNEQY
TRBV28	14	TRBJ2-5	ASTLAASGKQETQY
TRBV4-1	16	TRBJ2-3	ASSQDYRTGGAPDTQY
TRBV29-1	12	TRBJ1-4	SVYTFGTNEKLF
TRBV15	15	TRBJ2-4	ATSRVRGRVDKNIQY
TRBV13	12	TRBJ2-5	ASSSGRGEETQY
TRBV20-1	15	TRBJ2-1	SARDPASGGSYNEQF
TRBV5-1	12	TRBJ1-6	ASSPDGNNSPLH
TRBV20-1	12	TRBJ2-7	SARGRAAPYEQY
TRBV30	13	TRBJ1-4	AWTEDGKSNEKLF
TRBV18	13	NA	ASSRSSDRGETQY
TRBV5-5	14	TRBJ1-6	ASSLVGGTGSSPLH
TRBV20-1	16	TRBJ1-5	SAIQADRGHYSNQPQH
TRBV7-8	13	TRBJ2-4	ASSLTGLLPYDQY
TRBV5-5	12	TRBJ1-5	ASSLDWSNQPQH
TRBV29-1	10	TRBJ2-5	SARPGANEQY
TRBV21-1	15	TRBJ2-7	ASSKEAWGSISYEQY
TRBV4-3	14	TRBJ1-5	ASSQDWTASNQPQH
TRBV7-2	13	TRBJ1-1	ASSPTSSGGTEAF
TRBV7-9	11	TRBJ2-1	ASSYGAMGEQF
TRBV3-1	13	TRBJ2-5	ASSHDPGLRGTQY